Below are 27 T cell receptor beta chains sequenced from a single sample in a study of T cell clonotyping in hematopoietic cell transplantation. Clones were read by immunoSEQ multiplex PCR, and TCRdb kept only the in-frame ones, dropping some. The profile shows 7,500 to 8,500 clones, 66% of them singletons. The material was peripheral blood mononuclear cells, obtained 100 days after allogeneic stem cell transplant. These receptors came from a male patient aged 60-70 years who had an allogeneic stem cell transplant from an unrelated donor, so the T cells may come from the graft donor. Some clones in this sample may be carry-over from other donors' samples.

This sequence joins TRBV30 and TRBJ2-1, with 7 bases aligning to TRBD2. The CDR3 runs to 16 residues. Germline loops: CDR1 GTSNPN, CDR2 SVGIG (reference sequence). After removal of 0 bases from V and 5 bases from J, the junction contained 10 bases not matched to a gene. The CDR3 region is CAWSVGTGGINNEQFF. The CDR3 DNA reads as TGTGCCTGGAGTGTAGGAACGGGGGGAATAAACAATGAGCAGTTCTTC.

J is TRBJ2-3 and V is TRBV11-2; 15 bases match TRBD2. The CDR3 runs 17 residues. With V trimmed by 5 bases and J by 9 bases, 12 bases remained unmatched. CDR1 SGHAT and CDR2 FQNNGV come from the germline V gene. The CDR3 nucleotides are TGTGCCAGCAGCCATCTCCGGACTAGCGGGAGGGGATGGACGCAGTATTTT. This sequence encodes CASSHLRTSGRGWTQYF.

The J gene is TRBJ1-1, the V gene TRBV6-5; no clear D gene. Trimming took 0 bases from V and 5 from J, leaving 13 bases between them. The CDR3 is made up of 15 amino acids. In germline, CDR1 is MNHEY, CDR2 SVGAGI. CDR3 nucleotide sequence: TGTGCCAGCAGTTACTCGTCCCGGGGAGGAACTGAAGCTTTCTTT. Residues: CASSYSSRGGTEAFF.

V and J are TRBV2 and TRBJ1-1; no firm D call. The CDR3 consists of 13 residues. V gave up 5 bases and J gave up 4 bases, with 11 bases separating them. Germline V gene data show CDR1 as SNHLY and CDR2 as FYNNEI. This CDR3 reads CASSYYGRTEAFF. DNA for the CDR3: TGTGCCAGCAGTTACTACGGCCGCACTGAAGCTTTCTTT.

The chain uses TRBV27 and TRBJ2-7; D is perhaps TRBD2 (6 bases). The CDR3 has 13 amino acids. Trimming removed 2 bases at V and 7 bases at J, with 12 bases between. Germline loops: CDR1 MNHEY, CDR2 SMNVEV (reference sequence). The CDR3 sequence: CASSLRRGGEQYF. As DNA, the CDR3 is TGTGCCAGCAGTTTAAGGAGGGGTGGGGAGCAGTACTTC.

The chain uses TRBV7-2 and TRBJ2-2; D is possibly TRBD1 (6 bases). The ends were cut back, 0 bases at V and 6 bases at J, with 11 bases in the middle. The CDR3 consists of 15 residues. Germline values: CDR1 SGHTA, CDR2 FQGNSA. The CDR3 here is CASSLANRVAGELFF. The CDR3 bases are TGTGCCAGCAGCTTAGCGAACAGGGTGGCCGGGGAGCTGTTTTTT.

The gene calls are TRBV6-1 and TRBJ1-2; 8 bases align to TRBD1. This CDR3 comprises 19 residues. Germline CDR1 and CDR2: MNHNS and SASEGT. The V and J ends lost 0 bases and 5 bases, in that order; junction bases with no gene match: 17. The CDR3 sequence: CASSEAPNPYFQGAYGYTF. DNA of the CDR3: TGTGCCAGCAGTGAAGCCCCAAACCCTTACTTCCAGGGGGCGTATGGCTACACCTTC.

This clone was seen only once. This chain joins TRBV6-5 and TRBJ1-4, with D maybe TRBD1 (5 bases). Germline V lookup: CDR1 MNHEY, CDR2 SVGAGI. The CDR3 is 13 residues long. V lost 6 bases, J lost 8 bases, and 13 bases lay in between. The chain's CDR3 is CASRPGGMEKLFF. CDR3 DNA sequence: TGTGCCAGCAGGCCTGGGGGGATGGAAAAACTGTTTTTT.

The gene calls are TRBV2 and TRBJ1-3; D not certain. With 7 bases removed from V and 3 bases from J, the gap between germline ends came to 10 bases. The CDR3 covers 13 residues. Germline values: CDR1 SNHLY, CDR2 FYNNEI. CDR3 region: CASTRQVGNTIYF. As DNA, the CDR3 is TGTGCCAGCACCCGGCAGGTTGGAAACACCATATATTTT. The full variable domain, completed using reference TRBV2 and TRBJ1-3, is EPEVTQTPSHQVTQMGQEVILRCVPISNHLYFYWYRQILGQKVEFLVSFYNNEISEKSEIFDDQFSVERPDGSNFTLKIRSTKLEDSAMYFCASTRQVGNTIYFGEGSWLTVV.

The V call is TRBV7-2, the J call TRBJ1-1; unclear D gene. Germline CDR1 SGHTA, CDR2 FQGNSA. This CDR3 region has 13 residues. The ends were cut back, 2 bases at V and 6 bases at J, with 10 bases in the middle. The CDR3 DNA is TGTGCCAGCAGCTTAAAGCTGGACCCTGAAGCTTTCTTT. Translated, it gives CASSLKLDPEAFF.

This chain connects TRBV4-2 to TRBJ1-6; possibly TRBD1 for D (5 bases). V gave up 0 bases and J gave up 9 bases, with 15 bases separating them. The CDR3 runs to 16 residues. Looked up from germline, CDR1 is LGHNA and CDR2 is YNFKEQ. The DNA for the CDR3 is TGTGCCAGCAGCCAAGATGCCAGGGCGAAAGTTTCACCCCTCCACTTT. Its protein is CASSQDARAKVSPLHF.

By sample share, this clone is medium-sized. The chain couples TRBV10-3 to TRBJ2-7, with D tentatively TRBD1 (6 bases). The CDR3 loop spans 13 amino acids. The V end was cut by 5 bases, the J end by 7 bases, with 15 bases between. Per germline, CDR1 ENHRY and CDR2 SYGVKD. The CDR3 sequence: CAISWTYRDEQYF. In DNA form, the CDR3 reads TGTGCCATCAGTTGGACGTACAGGGATGAGCAGTACTTC.

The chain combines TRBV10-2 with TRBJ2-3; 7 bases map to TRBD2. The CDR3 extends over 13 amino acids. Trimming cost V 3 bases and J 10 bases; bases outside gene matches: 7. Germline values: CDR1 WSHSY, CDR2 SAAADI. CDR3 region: CASSEPLGGPQYF. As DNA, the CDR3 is TGCGCCAGCAGTGAACCGTTGGGAGGGCCGCAGTATTTT.

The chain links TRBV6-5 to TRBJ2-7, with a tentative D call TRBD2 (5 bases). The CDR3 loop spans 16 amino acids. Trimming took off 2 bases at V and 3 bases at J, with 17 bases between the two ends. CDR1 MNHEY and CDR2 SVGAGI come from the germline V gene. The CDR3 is CASSYPKGAGSYEQYF. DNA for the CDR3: TGTGCCAGCAGTTACCCCAAAGGCGCGGGCAGCTACGAGCAGTACTTC.

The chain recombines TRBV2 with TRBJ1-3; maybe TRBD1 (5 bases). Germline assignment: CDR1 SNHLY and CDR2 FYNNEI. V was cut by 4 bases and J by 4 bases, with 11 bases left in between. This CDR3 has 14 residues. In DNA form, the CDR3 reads TGTGCCAGCAGTGGGGGGACGGAGGGAAACACCATATATTTT. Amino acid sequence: CASSGGTEGNTIYF.

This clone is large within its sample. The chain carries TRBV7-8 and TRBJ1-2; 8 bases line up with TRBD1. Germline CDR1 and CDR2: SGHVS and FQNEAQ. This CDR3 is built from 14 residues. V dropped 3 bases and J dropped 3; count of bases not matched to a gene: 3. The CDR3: CASSLTGDDYGYTF. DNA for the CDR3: TGTGCCAGCAGCTTGACAGGGGACGACTATGGCTACACCTTC. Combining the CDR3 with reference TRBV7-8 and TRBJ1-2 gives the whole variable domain GAGVSQSPRYKVAKRGQDVALRCDPISGHVSLFWYQQALGQGPEFLTYFQNEAQLDKSGLPSDRFFAERPEGSVSTLKIQRTQQEDSAVYLCASSLTGDDYGYTFGSGTRLTVV.

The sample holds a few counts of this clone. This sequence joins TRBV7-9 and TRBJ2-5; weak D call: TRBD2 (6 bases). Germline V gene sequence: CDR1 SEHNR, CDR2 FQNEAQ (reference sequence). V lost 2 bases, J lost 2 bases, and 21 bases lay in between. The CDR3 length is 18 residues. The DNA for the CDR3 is TGTGCCAGCAGCTTATTACCCCCCTTGAGCGGAGGGCAAGAGACCCAGTACTTC. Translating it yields CASSLLPPLSGGQETQYF.

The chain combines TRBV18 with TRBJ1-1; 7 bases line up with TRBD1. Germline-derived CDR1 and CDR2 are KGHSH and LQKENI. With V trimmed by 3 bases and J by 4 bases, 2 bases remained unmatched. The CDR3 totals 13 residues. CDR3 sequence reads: CASSPQGGTEAFF. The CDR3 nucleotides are TGTGCCAGCTCACCGCAGGGGGGCACTGAAGCTTTCTTT. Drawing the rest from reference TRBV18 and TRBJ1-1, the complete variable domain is NAGVMQNPRHLVRRRGQEARLRCSPMKGHSHVYWYRQLPEEGLKFMVYLQKENIIDESGMPKERFSAEFPKEGPSILRIQQVVRGDSAAYFCASSPQGGTEAFFGQGTRLTVV.

CDR3 DNA: TGTGCCAGCAGCGCAACGCCGGACAGGTCGAACACTGAAGCTTTCTTT. Translation gives CASSATPDRSNTEAFF. The chain employs TRBV9 and TRBJ1-1, with 7 bases fitting TRBD1. The CDR3 contains 16 residues. Germline V lookup: CDR1 SGDLS, CDR2 YYNGEE. The V segment lost 3 bases and the J segment 1 base; nucleotides outside the gene matches: 9.

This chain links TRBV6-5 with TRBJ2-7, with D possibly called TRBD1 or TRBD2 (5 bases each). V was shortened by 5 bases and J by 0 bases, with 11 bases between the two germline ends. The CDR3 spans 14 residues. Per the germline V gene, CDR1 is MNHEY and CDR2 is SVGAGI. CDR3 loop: CASSRQGASYEQYF. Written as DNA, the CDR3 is TGTGCCAGCAGTAGGCAGGGAGCCTCCTACGAGCAGTACTTC.

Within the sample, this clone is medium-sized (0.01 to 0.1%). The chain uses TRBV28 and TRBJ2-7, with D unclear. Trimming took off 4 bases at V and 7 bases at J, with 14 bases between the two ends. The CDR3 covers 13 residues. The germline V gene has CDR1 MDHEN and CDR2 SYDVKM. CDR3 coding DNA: TGTGCCAGCAGTTCCCCAGATAGGGATGAGCAGTACTTC. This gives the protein CASSSPDRDEQYF.

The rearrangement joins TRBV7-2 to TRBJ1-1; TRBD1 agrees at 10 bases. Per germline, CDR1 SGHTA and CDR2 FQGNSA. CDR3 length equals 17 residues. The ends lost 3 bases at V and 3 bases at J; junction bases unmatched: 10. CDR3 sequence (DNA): TGTGCCAGCAGCTTTAGCCTGGACAGGGGGTGGGACACTGAAGCTTTCTTT. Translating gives CASSFSLDRGWDTEAFF.

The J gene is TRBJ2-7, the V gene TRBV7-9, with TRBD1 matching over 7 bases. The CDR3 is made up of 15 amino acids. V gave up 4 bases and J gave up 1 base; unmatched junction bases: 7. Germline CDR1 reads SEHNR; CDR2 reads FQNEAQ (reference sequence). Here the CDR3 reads CASSSVRDRSYEQYF. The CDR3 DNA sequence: TGTGCCAGCAGCTCAGTCCGGGACAGATCCTACGAGCAGTACTTC.

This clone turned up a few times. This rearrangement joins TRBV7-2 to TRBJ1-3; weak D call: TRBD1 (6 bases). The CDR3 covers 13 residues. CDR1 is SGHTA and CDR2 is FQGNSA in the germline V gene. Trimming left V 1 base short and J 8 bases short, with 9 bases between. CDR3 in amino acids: CASSLGRGDTIYF. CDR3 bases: TGTGCCAGCAGCTTAGGCAGGGGTGACACCATATATTTT.

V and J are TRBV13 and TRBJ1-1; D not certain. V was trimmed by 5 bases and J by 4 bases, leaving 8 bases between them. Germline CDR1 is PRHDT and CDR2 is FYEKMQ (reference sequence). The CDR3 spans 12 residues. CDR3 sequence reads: CASSPLGTEAFF. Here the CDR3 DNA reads TGTGCCAGCAGCCCTTTAGGCACTGAAGCTTTCTTT.

This CDR3 is CASIGGGSNTGELFF. The CDR3 DNA reads TGCGCCAGCATCGGGGGCGGATCGAACACCGGGGAGCTGTTTTTT. V and J are TRBV10-2 and TRBJ2-2; D is possibly TRBD1 or TRBD2 (6 bases each). The CDR3 runs to 15 residues. Germline values: CDR1 WSHSY, CDR2 SAAADI. Trimming took off 7 bases at V and 0 bases at J, with 12 bases between the two ends.

For the CDR3, the DNA is TGTGCCAGCAGTGGGGGACAGGATAATTCACCCCTCCACTTT. Translation: CASSGGQDNSPLHF. The V and J genes are TRBV6-1 and TRBJ1-6; 8 nucleotides match TRBD1. The J segment lost 5 bases and the V segment lost 4 bases, leaving 1 base of the junction unmatched. The germline gives CDR1 MNHNS, CDR2 SASEGT. The CDR3 loop spans 14 amino acids.